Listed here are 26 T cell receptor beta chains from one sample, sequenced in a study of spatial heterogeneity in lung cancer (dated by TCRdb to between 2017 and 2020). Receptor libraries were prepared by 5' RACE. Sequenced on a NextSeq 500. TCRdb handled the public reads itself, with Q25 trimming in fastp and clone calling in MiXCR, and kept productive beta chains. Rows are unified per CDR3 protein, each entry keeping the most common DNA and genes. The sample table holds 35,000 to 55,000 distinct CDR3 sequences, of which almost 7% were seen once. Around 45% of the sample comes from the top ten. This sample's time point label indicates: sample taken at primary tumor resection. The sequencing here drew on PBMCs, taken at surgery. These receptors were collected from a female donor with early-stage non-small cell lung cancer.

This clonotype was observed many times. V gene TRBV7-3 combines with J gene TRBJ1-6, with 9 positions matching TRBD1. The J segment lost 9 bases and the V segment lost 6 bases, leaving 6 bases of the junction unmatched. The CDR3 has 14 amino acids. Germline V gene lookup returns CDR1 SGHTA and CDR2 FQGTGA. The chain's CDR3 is CASSWGQGTSPLHF. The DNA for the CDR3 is TGTGCCAGCAGTTGGGGACAGGGAACTTCACCCCTCCACTTT.

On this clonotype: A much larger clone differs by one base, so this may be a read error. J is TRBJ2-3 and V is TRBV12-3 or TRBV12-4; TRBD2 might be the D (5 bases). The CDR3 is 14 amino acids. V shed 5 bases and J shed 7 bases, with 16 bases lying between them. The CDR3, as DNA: TGTGCCAGCAGTCCTCCCCGGGGTGCAAATACGCAGTATTTT. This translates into CASSPPRGANTQYF.

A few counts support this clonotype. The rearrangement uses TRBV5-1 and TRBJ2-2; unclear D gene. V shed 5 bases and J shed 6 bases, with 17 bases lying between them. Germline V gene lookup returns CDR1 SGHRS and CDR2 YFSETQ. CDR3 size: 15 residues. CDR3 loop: CASRAASNSAGELFF. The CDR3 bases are TGCGCCAGCAGGGCCGCCTCCAACTCAGCCGGGGAGCTGTTTTTT.

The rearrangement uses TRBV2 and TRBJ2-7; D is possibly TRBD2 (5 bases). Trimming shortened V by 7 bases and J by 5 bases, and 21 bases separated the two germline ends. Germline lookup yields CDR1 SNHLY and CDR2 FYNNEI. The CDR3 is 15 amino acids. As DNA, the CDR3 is TGTGCCAGCAAGCTGGGGAGTACCACACGCCACGAGCAGTACTTC. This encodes CASKLGSTTRHEQYF.

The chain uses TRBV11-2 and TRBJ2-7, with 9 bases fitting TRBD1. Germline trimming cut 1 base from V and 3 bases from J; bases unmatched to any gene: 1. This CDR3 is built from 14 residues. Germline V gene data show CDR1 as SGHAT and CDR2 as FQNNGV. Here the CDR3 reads CASSLGGQGYEQYF. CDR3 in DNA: TGTGCCAGCAGCTTAGGGGGACAGGGCTACGAGCAGTACTTC.

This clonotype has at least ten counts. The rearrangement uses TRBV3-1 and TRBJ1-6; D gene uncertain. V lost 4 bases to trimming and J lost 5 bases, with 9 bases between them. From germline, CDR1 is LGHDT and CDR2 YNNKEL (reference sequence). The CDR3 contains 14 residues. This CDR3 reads CASSPYWNNSPLHF. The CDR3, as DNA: TGTGCCAGCAGCCCCTACTGGAATAATTCACCCCTCCACTTT.

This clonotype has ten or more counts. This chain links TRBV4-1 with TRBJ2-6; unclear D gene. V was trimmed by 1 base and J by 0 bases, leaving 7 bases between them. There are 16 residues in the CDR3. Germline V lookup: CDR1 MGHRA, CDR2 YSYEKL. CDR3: CASSQGDISGANVLTF. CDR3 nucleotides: TGCGCCAGCAGCCAAGGCGACATCTCTGGGGCCAACGTCCTGACTTTC.

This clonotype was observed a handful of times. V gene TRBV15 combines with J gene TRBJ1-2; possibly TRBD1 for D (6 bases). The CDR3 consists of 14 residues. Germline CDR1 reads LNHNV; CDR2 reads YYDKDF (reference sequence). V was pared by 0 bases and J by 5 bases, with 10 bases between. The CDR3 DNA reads TGTGCCACCAGCAGAGAGACAGGAGGGTATGGCTACACCTTC. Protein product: CATSRETGGYGYTF.

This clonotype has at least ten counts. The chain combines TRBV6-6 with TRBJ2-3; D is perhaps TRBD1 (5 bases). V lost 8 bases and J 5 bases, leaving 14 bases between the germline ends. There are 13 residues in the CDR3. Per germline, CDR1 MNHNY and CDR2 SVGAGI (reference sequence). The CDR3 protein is CASSQGVGDTQYF. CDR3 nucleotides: TGTGCCAGCTCCCAGGGCGTCGGAGATACGCAGTATTTT.

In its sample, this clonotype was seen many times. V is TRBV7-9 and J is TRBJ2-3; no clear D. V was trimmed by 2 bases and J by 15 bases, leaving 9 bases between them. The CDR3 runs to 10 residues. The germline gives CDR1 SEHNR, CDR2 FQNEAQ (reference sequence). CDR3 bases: TGTGCCAGCAGCTTAAGGCGGCCCTATTTT. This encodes CASSLRRPYF.

This CDR3 reads CSAGGVGTITDTQYF. DNA for the CDR3: TGCAGTGCTGGAGGGGTCGGGACCATCACAGATACGCAGTATTTT. The chain carries TRBV20-1 and TRBJ2-3; weak D call: TRBD2 (6 bases). This CDR3 contains 15 residues. Trimming took 5 bases from V and 2 from J, leaving 17 bases between them. Germline V lookup: CDR1 DFQATT, CDR2 SNEGSKA (reference sequence).

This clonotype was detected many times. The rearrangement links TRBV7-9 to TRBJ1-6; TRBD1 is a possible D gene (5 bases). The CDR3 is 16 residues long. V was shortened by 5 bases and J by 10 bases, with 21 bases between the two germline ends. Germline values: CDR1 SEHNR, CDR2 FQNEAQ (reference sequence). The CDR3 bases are TGTGCCAGCAGCCTTACGCCGGGGCGGGGAGGATCACCCCTCCACTTT. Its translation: CASSLTPGRGGSPLHF.

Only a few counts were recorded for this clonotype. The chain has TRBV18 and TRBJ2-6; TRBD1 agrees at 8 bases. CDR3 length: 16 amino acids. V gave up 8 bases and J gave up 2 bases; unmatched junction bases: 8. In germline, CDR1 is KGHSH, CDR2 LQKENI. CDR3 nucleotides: TGTGCCAGCGCAACCACACAGGGGGCTGGGGCCAACGTCCTGACTTTC. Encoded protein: CASATTQGAGANVLTF. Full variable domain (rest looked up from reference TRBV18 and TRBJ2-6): NAGVMQNPRHLVRRRGQEARLRCSPMKGHSHVYWYRQLPEEGLKFMVYLQKENIIDESGMPKERFSAEFPKEGPSILRIQQVVRGDSAAYFCASATTQGAGANVLTFGAGSRLTVL.

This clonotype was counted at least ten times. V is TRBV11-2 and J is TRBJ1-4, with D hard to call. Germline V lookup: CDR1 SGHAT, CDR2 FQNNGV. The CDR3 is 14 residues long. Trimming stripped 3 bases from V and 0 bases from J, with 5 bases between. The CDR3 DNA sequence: TGTGCCAGCAGCTTTCGGGCAACTAATGAAAAACTGTTTTTT. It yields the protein CASSFRATNEKLFF.

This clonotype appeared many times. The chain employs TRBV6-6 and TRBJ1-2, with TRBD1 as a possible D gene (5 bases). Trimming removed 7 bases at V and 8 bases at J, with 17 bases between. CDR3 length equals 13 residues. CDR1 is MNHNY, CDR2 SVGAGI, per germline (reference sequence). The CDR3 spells CASTLPGTEGYTF. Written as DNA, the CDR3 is TGTGCCAGCACATTACCAGGGACGGAGGGCTACACCTTC.

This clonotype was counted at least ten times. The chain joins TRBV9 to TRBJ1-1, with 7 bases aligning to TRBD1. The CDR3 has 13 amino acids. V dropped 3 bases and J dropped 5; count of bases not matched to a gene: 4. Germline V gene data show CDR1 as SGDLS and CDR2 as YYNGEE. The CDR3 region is CASSATGSTEAFF. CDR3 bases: TGTGCCAGCAGCGCGACAGGGTCTACTGAAGCTTTCTTT.

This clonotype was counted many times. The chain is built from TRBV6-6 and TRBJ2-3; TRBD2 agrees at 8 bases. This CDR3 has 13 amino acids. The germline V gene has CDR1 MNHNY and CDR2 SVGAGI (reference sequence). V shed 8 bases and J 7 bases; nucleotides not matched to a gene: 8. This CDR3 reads CASRSGGLNTQYF. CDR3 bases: TGTGCCAGCCGGTCGGGGGGGCTGAATACGCAGTATTTT.

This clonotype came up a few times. DNA of the CDR3: TGTGCCAGCTCCGCGGGGACACTCTATGGCTACACCTTC. It codes for CASSAGTLYGYTF. The gene calls are TRBV18 and TRBJ1-2; maybe TRBD1 (6 bases). The V end was cut by 6 bases, the J end by 4 bases, with 12 bases between. Per the germline V gene, CDR1 is KGHSH and CDR2 is LQKENI. CDR3 length: 13 amino acids.

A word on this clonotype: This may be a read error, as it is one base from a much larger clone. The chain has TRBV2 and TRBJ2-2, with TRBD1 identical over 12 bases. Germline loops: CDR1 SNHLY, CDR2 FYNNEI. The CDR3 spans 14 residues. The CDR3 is CATLGQGATRELFF. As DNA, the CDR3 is TGTGCCACCTTGGGACAGGGGGCCACCAGGGAGCTGTTTTTT.

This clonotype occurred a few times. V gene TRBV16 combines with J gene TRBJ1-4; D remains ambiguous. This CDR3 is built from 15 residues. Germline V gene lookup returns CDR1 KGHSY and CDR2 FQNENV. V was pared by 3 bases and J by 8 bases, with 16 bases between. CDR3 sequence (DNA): TGTGCCAGCAGCCATCCCTCGTGGTTAGGGGAAAAACTGTTTTTT. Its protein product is CASSHPSWLGEKLFF.

CDR3 residues: CASSIQSGVTSGELFF. In nucleotides, the CDR3 is TGTGCCAGCAGTATTCAGAGCGGGGTCACGAGCGGGGAGCTGTTTTTT. The J gene is TRBJ2-2, the V gene TRBV7-7, with TRBD2 matching 7 bases. This CDR3 region has 16 residues. V shed 6 bases, J shed 7 bases, and the junction held 14 bases outside the gene matches. The germline CDR1 and CDR2 sequences are SSHAT and FNYEAQ (reference sequence).

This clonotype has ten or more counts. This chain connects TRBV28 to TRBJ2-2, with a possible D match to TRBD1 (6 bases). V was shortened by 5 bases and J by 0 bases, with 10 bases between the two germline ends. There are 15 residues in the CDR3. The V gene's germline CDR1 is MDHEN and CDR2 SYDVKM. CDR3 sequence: CASSPTGANTGELFF. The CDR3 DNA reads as TGTGCCAGCAGTCCGACAGGAGCGAACACCGGGGAGCTGTTTTTT.

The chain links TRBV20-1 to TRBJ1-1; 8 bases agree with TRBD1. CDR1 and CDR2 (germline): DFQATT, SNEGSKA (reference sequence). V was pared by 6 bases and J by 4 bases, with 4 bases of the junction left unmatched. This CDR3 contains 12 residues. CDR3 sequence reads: CSANRGGTEAFF. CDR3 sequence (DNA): TGCAGTGCCAACAGGGGGGGCACTGAAGCTTTCTTT.

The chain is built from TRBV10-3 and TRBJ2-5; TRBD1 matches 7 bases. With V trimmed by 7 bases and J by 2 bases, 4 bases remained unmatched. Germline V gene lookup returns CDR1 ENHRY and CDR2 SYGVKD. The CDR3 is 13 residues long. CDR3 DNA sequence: TGTGCCATCACTGGACAGGCACAAGAGACCCAGTACTTC. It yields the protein CAITGQAQETQYF.

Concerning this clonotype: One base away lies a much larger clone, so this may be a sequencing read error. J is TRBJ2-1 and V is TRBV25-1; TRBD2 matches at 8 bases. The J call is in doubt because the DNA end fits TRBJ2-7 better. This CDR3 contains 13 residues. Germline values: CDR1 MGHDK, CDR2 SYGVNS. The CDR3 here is CASSGWTSNEQYF. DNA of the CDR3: TGTGCCAGCAGTGGATGGACTAGCAATGAGCAGTACTTC.

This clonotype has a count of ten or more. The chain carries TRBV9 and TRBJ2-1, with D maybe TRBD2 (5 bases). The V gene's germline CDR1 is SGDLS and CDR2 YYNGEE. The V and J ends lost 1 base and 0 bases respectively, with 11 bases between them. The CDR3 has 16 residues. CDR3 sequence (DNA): TGTGCCAGCAGCGTACTCGGGGTTGCCTCCTACAATGAGCAGTTCTTC. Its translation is CASSVLGVASYNEQFF.